The 21 T cell receptor beta chains below were found in one sample sequenced in a study of human CD8 memory T cell subsets. Generation of TCR beta libraries used UMI-labeled 5' RACE. Each CDR3 protein gets one entry in TCRdb, which reprocessed the 5' RACE reads and gives no DNA. The sample totals 15,000 to 20,000 distinct CDR3 sequences. Material: CD8+ T cells from PBMCs. Receptors originate from a human donor in good health.

The V gene is TRBV6-2 or TRBV6-3, the J gene TRBJ2-7. This CDR3 is built from 16 residues. CDR1 MNHEY and CDR2 SVGEGT come from the germline V gene. CDR3 amino acids: CASSYQQLGRSYEQYF.

The chain employs TRBV11-1 and TRBJ2-1; the D call from TCRdb, TRBD2, cannot be confirmed without DNA. Germline values: CDR1 SGHAT, CDR2 FQDESV (reference sequence). The CDR3 covers 18 residues. The CDR3: CASSLARREEGSYNEQFF.

This rearrangement joins TRBV6-5 to TRBJ2-5; TCRdb's assignment of TRBD2 cannot be checked, as there is no DNA. Germline V gives CDR1 MNHEY, CDR2 SVGAGI. There are 15 residues in the CDR3. This CDR3 reads CASSPTWRDQETQYF.

The CDR3 spells CASSELQGSYNEQFF. V is TRBV2 and J is TRBJ2-1; TCRdb proposes TRBD1, but this gene call is untestable without DNA. The CDR3 is 15 residues long. Germline V lookup: CDR1 SNHLY, CDR2 FYNNEI.

V is TRBV4-3 and J is TRBJ1-2; the D call from TCRdb, TRBD1, cannot be confirmed without DNA. Germline V gene sequence: CDR1 LGHNA, CDR2 YSLEER. CDR3 length: 16 residues. CDR3 region: CASSQRTGSGDYGYTF.

The chain is built from TRBV4-3 and TRBJ1-2; as DNA is missing, the TRBD1 call by TCRdb cannot be tested. CDR1 and CDR2 (germline): LGHNA, YSLEER. CDR3 length: 15 residues. The CDR3 sequence: CASSQADRGNYGYTF.

The chain joins TRBV13 to TRBJ2-3. CDR3 length equals 15 residues. Germline CDR1 is PRHDT and CDR2 is FYEKMQ (reference sequence). The CDR3 region is CASSPTQRSTDTQYF.

The V call is TRBV25-1, the J call TRBJ2-7; no DNA is available, so the TRBD2 call from TCRdb remains unchecked. The CDR3 length is 18 residues. Germline CDR1 reads MGHDK; CDR2 reads SYGVNS. CDR3: CASSELGGAGGLYYEQYF.

The chain has TRBV10-3 and TRBJ2-7; TCRdb proposes TRBD2, but this gene call is untestable without DNA. This CDR3 has 19 residues. CDR1 is ENHRY, CDR2 SYGVKD, per germline. The CDR3 is CAITPSQPSSGSRSYEQYF.

The V call is TRBV4-2, the J call TRBJ2-7; TCRdb proposes TRBD1, but this gene call is untestable without DNA. The CDR3 extends over 13 amino acids. Germline V lookup: CDR1 LGHNA, CDR2 YNFKEQ. The CDR3: CASSQGTGNEQYF.

V and J are TRBV28 and TRBJ2-2. The germline CDR1 and CDR2 sequences are MDHEN and SYDVKM. The CDR3 runs 14 residues. This CDR3 reads CASSNMGTNGELFF.

J is TRBJ1-2 and V is TRBV12-3 or TRBV12-4. The CDR3 runs 13 residues. The CDR3 is CASTLRQDYGYTF.

This clonotype is medium-sized by frequency. This chain links TRBV5-4 with TRBJ2-7; TCRdb calls TRBD2, which cannot be checked without DNA. From germline, CDR1 is SGHNT and CDR2 YYREEE (reference sequence). The CDR3 extends over 14 amino acids. CDR3 amino acids: CASSFSGRIYEQYF.

This chain links TRBV20-1 with TRBJ2-3; the TCRdb D gene call, TRBD2, has no DNA to confirm it. The length of the CDR3 is 13 residues. Germline V CDR1 and CDR2: DFQATT, SNEGSKA (reference sequence). The CDR3 spells CSARAARTDTQYF.

Judged by frequency, this clonotype is medium-sized. The chain combines TRBV10-3 with TRBJ1-1. This CDR3 comprises 14 residues. Germline values: CDR1 ENHRY, CDR2 SYGVKD. CDR3 sequence reads: CAISEGGGNTEAFF.

The chain is built from TRBV28 and TRBJ2-3; TCRdb gives TRBD1 as the D gene, but with no DNA this cannot be confirmed. The CDR3 sequence is 14 residues long. Looked up from germline, CDR1 is MDHEN and CDR2 is SYDVKM. This CDR3 reads CASNLGLSTDTQYF.

V and J are TRBV2 and TRBJ2-3. The germline V gene has CDR1 SNHLY and CDR2 FYNNEI. The CDR3 spans 17 residues. This CDR3 is CASSVNPRRTSTDTQYF.

The genes are TRBV29-1 and TRBJ1-1; TCRdb's D gene call, TRBD1, goes unchecked for lack of DNA. CDR3 size: 13 residues. The germline V gene encodes CDR1 SQVTM and CDR2 ANQGSEA. This CDR3 reads CSVAQGEGTEAFF.

This chain connects TRBV6-6 to TRBJ2-1. CDR1 is MNHNY and CDR2 is SVGAGI in the germline V gene (reference sequence). The CDR3 spans 12 residues. The CDR3 loop reads CASSRPYNEQFF.

The rearrangement joins TRBV6-2 or TRBV6-3 to TRBJ1-1; TCRdb's assignment of TRBD1 cannot be checked, as there is no DNA. The germline gives CDR1 MNHEY, CDR2 SVGEGT. The CDR3 has 14 amino acids. This CDR3 is CASSLSGRNTEAFF.

The chain employs TRBV6-5 and TRBJ2-1. Per germline, CDR1 MNHEY and CDR2 SVGAGI. The CDR3 runs 13 residues. CDR3 sequence reads: CASSYSWDNEQFF.